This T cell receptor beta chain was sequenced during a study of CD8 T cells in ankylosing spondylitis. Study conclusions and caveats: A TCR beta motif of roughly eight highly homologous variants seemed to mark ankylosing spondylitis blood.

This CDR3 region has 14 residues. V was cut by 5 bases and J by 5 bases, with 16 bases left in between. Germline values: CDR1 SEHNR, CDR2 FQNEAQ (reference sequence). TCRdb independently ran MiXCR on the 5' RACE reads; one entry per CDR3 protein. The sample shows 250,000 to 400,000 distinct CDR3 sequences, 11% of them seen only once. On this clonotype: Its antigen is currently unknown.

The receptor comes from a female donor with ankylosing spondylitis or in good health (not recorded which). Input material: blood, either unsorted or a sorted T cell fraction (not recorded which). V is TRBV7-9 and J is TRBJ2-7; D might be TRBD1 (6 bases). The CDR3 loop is CASSGIGTLHEQYF. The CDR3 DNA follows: TGTGCCAGCAGCGGGATCGGGACACTACACGAGCAGTACTTC. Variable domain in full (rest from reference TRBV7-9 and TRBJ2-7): DTGVSQNPRHKITKRGQNVTFRCDPISEHNRLYWYRQTLGQGPEFLTYFQNEAQLEKSRLLSDRFSAERPKGSFSTLEIQRTEQGDSAMYLCASSGIGTLHEQYFGPGTRLTVT.